Sequencing of this T cell receptor beta chain was carried out in a study of blood T cell repertoires in COVID-19. Looked up from germline, CDR1 is SEHNR and CDR2 is FQNEAQ (reference sequence). There are 17 residues in the CDR3. With 1 base removed from V and 3 bases from J, the gap between germline ends came to 17 bases. Individuals in the exposed group had encountered a COVID-19 case within 2 weeks preceding study entry. Only in-frame clones appear in the TCRdb table, and some are missing; sequencing was by immunoSEQ multiplex PCR. The table records under 250,000 clones, 83% of them present only once.

The chain joins TRBV7-9 to TRBJ2-3; tentative D call: TRBD2 (5 bases). The clonotype was recovered from a woman aged 45 to 65 who had been exposed to COVID-19. Sequenced sample: PBMCs or T cells enriched from blood (not recorded which). Here the CDR3 DNA reads TGTGCCAGCAGCTTAGTTAAGGGATCTAGCAGTACAGATACGCAGTATTTT. Translated, it gives CASSLVKGSSSTDTQYF.